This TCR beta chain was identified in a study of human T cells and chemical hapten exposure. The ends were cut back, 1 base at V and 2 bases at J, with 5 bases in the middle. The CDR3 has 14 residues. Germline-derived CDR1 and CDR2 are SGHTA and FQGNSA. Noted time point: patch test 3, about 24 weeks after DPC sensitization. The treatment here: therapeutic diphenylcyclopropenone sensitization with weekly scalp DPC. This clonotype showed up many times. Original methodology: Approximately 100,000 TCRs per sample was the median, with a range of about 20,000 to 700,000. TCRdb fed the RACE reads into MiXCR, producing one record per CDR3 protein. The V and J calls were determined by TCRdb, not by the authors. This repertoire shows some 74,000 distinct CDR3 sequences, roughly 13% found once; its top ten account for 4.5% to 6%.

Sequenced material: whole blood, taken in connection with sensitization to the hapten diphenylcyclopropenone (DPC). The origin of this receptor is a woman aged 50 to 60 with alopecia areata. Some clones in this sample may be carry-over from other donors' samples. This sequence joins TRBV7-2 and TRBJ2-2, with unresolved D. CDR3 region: CASSLDSNTGELFF. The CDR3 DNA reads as TGTGCCAGCAGCTTAGACTCAAACACCGGGGAGCTGTTTTTT.